The rows below give T cell receptor beta chains drawn from one sample of a study of long-term antiretroviral therapy in people with HIV. Repertoires were generated with immunoSEQ multiplex PCR, while TCRdb's copy carries only in-frame clones and drops some. The top ten clones hold about 5% of a sample with under 30,000 clones, about 80% of them seen once. The specimen comprised unsorted PBMCs, sampled 0.7 years before starting antiretroviral therapy. Source of these receptors: a man under 40 with HIV. Each CDR3 is given with its conserved first and last residue. The D gene is left open where the match is weak. For some rows the clone size is stated as once, few or many, or as a class when expanded; others skip it.

d_gene,v_gene,abundance,j_gene,CDR3nt,CDR3aa
-,TRBV10-3,-,TRBJ2-3,TGTGCCATCAAGGGGGATATGGATACGCAGTATTTT,CAIKGDMDTQYF
-,TRBV30,-,TRBJ2-3,TGTGCCTGGGGGGATAGCACAGATACGCAGTATTTT,CAWGDSTDTQYF
-,TRBV29-1,-,TRBJ1-1,TGCAGCGTCCTCCCCAGGCACCCGAACACTGAAGCTTTCTTT,CSVLPRHPNTEAFF
-,TRBV6-5,-,TRBJ1-4,TGTGCCAGCAGGAGACAGGCCCGAAATGAAAAACTGTTTTTT,CASRRQARNEKLFF
TRBD1,TRBV27,-,TRBJ1-2,TGTGCCAGCAGTTTACAGGGACAGGGGCACTATGGCTACACCTTC,CASSLQGQGHYGYTF
-,TRBV6-5,-,TRBJ1-2,TGTGCCAGCAGTCCGACAGCTGTCTATGGCTACACCTTC,CASSPTAVYGYTF
-,TRBV5-1,-,TRBJ2-1,TGCGCCAGCAGCTTGGGGGGGAGATCGGTATCCTACAATGAGCAGTTCTTC,CASSLGGRSVSYNEQFF
TRBD2,TRBV7-3,-,TRBJ2-4,TGTGCCAGCAGCCAACCAAGGACTAGCAGGCACATTCAGTACTTC,CASSQPRTSRHIQYF
-,TRBV5-1,-,TRBJ2-7,TGCGCCAGCAGCCTCAACCCGGCCCTCTACGAGCAGTACTTC,CASSLNPALYEQYF
-,TRBV5-6,-,TRBJ2-4,TGTGCCAGCAGCTTAGGTTTGGTGGGTAACATTCAGTACTTC,CASSLGLVGNIQYF
-,TRBV7-6,-,TRBJ1-2,TGTGCCAGCAGCTTACTATCGCGTGACCATGGCTACACCTTC,CASSLLSRDHGYTF
TRBD1,TRBV5-1,-,TRBJ1-1,TGCGCCAGCAGCGGGGGGACAGGGGTAGATGAAGCTTTCTTT,CASSGGTGVDEAFF
-,TRBV20-1,-,TRBJ1-4,TGCAGTGCCACCACCAGGGAAAAACTGTTTTTT,CSATTREKLFF
-,TRBV7-2,-,TRBJ2-2,TGTGCCAGCAGCGCCACTACCGATCAGGGGGAGCTGTTTTTT,CASSATTDQGELFF
-,TRBV13,-,TRBJ2-5,TGTGCCAGCAGCTTACTGGGGGGAGCACGTCAAGAGACCCAGTACTTC,CASSLLGGARQETQYF
TRBD1,TRBV19,-,TRBJ1-3,TGTGCCAGTAGTATAAAAGGGACAGGCGGTATCTCTGGAAACACCATATATTTT,CASSIKGTGGISGNTIYF
-,TRBV6-5,-,TRBJ2-7,TGTGCCGCCACAGCCGGGACCGGACCCTACGAGCAGTACTTC,CAATAGTGPYEQYF
TRBD2,TRBV27,-,TRBJ2-1,TGTGCCAGCAGTCCCACTCAGCGGGGGCCTCCCTACAATGAGCAGTTCTTC,CASSPTQRGPPYNEQFF
-,TRBV7-2,few,TRBJ2-6,TGTGCCAGCAGCTCACCACAGGGAGGGGCCAACGTCCTGACTTTC,CASSSPQGGANVLTF
-,TRBV7-9,-,TRBJ2-3,TGTGCCAGCAGTCCTAGTAGGGATACGCAGTATTTT,CASSPSRDTQYF
-,TRBV30,-,TRBJ1-1,TGTGCCTGGGGGGCGGGGAAAACTGAAGCTTTCTTT,CAWGAGKTEAFF
TRBD1,TRBV4-3,-,TRBJ1-6,TGCGCCAGCAGCCAGGGGACAGGGGGTGATTCACCCCTCCACTTT,CASSQGTGGDSPLHF
TRBD1,TRBV9,few,TRBJ2-1,TGTGCCAGCAGCGTAGGGACAGGGGGCACGGGTGAGCAGTTCTTC,CASSVGTGGTGEQFF
TRBD1,TRBV7-2,-,TRBJ2-2,TGTGCCAGCAGCTCACCCCGGGACAGGTCCGGGGAGCTGTTTTTT,CASSSPRDRSGELFF
TRBD2,TRBV14,once,TRBJ2-1,TGTGCCAGCAGAAGAGCGGGAGGGTGGAATGAGCAGTTCTTC,CASRRAGGWNEQFF
-,TRBV5-1,-,TRBJ2-6,TGCGCCAGCAGCTTGGCCCCCATGGGGGGGGCCAACGTCCTGACTTTC,CASSLAPMGGANVLTF
-,TRBV7-2,-,TRBJ2-2,TGTGCCAGCAGCTCCCCGGTGGGGTCTAGCTTTACCGGGGAGCTGTTTTTT,CASSSPVGSSFTGELFF
-,TRBV4-1,-,TRBJ2-1,TGCGCCAGCAGCCAAGATCGGATGGTTGGTGAGCAGTTCTTC,CASSQDRMVGEQFF
-,TRBV5-1,-,TRBJ2-3,TGCGCCAGCAGCTTGGAGAGTAGCACAGATACGCAGTATTTT,CASSLESSTDTQYF
-,TRBV28,-,TRBJ1-5,TGTGCCAGCTATCGGGGGGAGGACAATCAGCCCCAGCATTTT,CASYRGEDNQPQHF
-,TRBV15,-,TRBJ1-3,TGTGCCACCAGCAGAGATGGCCCGGTGGACACCATATATTTT,CATSRDGPVDTIYF
-,TRBV6-1,once,TRBJ2-7,TGTGCCAGCAGTGAAGCGGGCTACGAGCAGTACTTC,CASSEAGYEQYF
-,TRBV5-6,once,TRBJ2-5,TGTGCCAGCAGCCGGGCGCGGGGAGAGACCCAGTACTTC,CASSRARGETQYF
-,TRBV9,-,TRBJ1-6,TGTGCCAGCAGCCCCCCGGGGCAGGGTTCCTATTCACCCCTCCACTTT,CASSPPGQGSYSPLHF
-,TRBV5-1,-,TRBJ2-7,TGCGCCAGCAGGTCCGGGACGATATCCTACGAGCAGTACTTC,CASRSGTISYEQYF
-,TRBV11-2,-,TRBJ2-3,TGTGCCAGCAGCTTAGGTACCGGGGTTAACCCTTCCACAGATACGCAGTATTTT,CASSLGTGVNPSTDTQYF
TRBD2,TRBV18,-,TRBJ2-1,TGTGCCAGCTCATCACGGGCGGGAGCAAGCAACAATGAGCAGTTCTTC,CASSSRAGASNNEQFF
-,TRBV11-3,-,TRBJ2-2,TGTGCCAGCAGCACCCCCCGGACTGGGGAGACCGGGGAGCTGTTTTTT,CASSTPRTGETGELFF
TRBD2,TRBV18,-,TRBJ2-7,TGTGCCAGCTCACCCGGGACTAGTCCAACCTACGAGCAGTACTTC,CASSPGTSPTYEQYF
-,TRBV5-1,-,TRBJ2-3,TGCGCCAGCAGCTTGAGGGCGGTCGGAGATACGCAGTATTTT,CASSLRAVGDTQYF
-,TRBV5-1,-,TRBJ2-7,TGCGCCAGCAGCTCTCCGGGGGGCGTGGAGCAGTACTTC,CASSSPGGVEQYF
-,TRBV5-1,-,TRBJ2-5,TGCGCCAGCAGCTTGGTTGCCGGGGAGACCCAGTACTTC,CASSLVAGETQYF
-,TRBV27,-,TRBJ1-1,TGTGCCAGCAGCCTACAGGGAGGAACTGAAGCTTTCTTT,CASSLQGGTEAFF
-,TRBV29-1,-,TRBJ2-7,TGCAGCGTCGGAGTTGCGCGTGACAGCCATCCCCTTTTC,CSVGVARDSHPLF
TRBD1,TRBV5-1,-,TRBJ2-5,TGCGCCAGCAGCTTATCCGGGACAGTGCAGCAAGAGACCCAGTACTTC,CASSLSGTVQQETQYF
-,TRBV5-1,-,TRBJ2-5,TGCGCCAGCAGCTATAGCGGGACAGAAGAGACCCAGTACTTC,CASSYSGTEETQYF
-,TRBV14,-,TRBJ1-1,TGTGCCAGCAGCCAAGTTATCGGGGGGTGGACTGAAGCTTTCTTT,CASSQVIGGWTEAFF
-,TRBV2,-,TRBJ2-3,TGTGCCAGCAACGAGGGGCCCGGGGCAGATACGCAGTATTTT,CASNEGPGADTQYF
-,TRBV12-2,once,TRBJ2-2,TGTGCAAGTCGCAAAGGCACCCACAGGGGGCAAGGCACCGGGGAGCTGTTTTTT,CASRKGTHRGQGTGELFF
-,TRBV30,-,TRBJ2-4,TGTGCCTGGAGTGGGGCTGGGGGAGACATTCAGTACTTC,CAWSGAGGDIQYF
TRBD1,TRBV9,-,TRBJ1-1,TGTGCCAGCAGCCCTCACTCGGACAGGGGATTGGGTGTGCGCACTGAAGCTTTCTTT,CASSPHSDRGLGVRTEAFF
TRBD1,TRBV5-1,once,TRBJ2-1,TGCGCCAGCAGCGCCCGACAGGGGACCTACAATGAGCAGTTCTTC,CASSARQGTYNEQFF
TRBD1,TRBV2,once,TRBJ1-2,TGTGCCAGCAGTCGAACAGGGGAAGATGGCTACACCTTC,CASSRTGEDGYTF
-,TRBV6-1,-,TRBJ1-1,TGTGCCAGCAGTAGGTCCCGGACGAACACTGAAGCTTTCTTT,CASSRSRTNTEAFF
-,TRBV5-1,few,TRBJ2-7,TGCGCCAGCAGCTTGGTAGATTCCTACGAGCAGTACTTC,CASSLVDSYEQYF
TRBD2,TRBV9,-,TRBJ2-2,TGTGCCAGCAGCGTAGGATATAGCGGGAGTCACACCGGGGAGCTGTTTTTT,CASSVGYSGSHTGELFF
-,TRBV11-3,-,TRBJ1-1,TGTGCCAGCAGCTTAGATGGGGGGACTGAAGCTTTCTTT,CASSLDGGTEAFF
-,TRBV27,once,TRBJ1-5,TGTGCCAGCAGTTTGGGAAGCAATCAGCCCCAGCATTTT,CASSLGSNQPQHF
-,TRBV4-2,few,TRBJ1-3,TGTGCCAGCAGCCAAGGACAGGACAGCTCTGGAAACACCATATATTTT,CASSQGQDSSGNTIYF